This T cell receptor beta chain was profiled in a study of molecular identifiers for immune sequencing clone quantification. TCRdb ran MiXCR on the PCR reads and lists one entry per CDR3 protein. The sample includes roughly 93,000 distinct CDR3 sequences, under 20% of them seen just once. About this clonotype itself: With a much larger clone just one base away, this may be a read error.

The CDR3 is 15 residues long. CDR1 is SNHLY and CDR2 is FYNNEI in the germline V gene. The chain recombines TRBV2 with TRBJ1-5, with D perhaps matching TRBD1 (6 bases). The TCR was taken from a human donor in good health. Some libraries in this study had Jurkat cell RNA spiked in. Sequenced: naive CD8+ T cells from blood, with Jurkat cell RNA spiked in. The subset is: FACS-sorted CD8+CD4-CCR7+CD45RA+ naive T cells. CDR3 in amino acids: CASSEEGVSNRPQHF. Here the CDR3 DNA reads TGTGCCAGCAGTGAAGAGGGGGTTAGCAATCGGCCCCAGCATTTT.